These 18 T cell receptor beta chains were all obtained from the same sample, sequenced in a study of blood T cell repertoires in COVID-19. The repertoire was sequenced with immunoSEQ multiplex PCR; TCRdb's copy has only in-frame clones and lacks some. Of roughly 330,000 clones in the sample, 75% to 90% were seen once. Sequencing input: PBMCs or T cells enriched from blood (not recorded which). These receptors all come from a man aged 25 to 45 who had recovered from COVID-19.

V and J are TRBV5-1 and TRBJ1-1; no clear D. V shed 2 bases and J shed 1 base, with 12 bases lying between them. The CDR3 contains 15 residues. The V gene's germline CDR1 is SGHRS and CDR2 YFSETQ. DNA for the CDR3: TGCGCCAGCAGCTTAACTCCCCGGGAGAACACTGAAGCTTTCTTT. This codes for CASSLTPRENTEAFF.

This chain connects TRBV11-2 to TRBJ1-2; TRBD1 matches at 7 bases. With V trimmed by 0 bases and J by 6 bases, 4 bases remained unmatched. The CDR3 has 14 amino acids. Per the germline V gene, CDR1 is SGHAT and CDR2 is FQNNGV. The CDR3 reads CASSLDPTGNGYTF. CDR3 nucleotides: TGTGCCAGCAGCTTAGATCCGACAGGGAATGGCTACACCTTC.

The chain couples TRBV20-1 to TRBJ2-3; 10 bases agree with TRBD2. Germline values: CDR1 DFQATT, CDR2 SNEGSKA (reference sequence). J lost 3 bases, V lost 3 bases, and 3 bases had no gene match. The CDR3 has 14 amino acids. This CDR3 reads CSASKAGGTDTQYF. The CDR3 nucleotides read TGCAGTGCTAGTAAAGCGGGGGGGACAGATACGCAGTATTTT.

A single count supports this clone. The chain joins TRBV3-1 (or the pseudogene TRBV3-2) to TRBJ1-4; the match to TRBD1 covers 9 bases. CDR3 length equals 15 residues. From germline, CDR1 is LGHDT and CDR2 YNNKEL (reference sequence). J was trimmed by 8 bases and V by 1 base; bases with no gene match: 5. CDR3 coding DNA: TGTGCCAGCAGCCAAGCGGTTGGGACAGGGGAAAAACTGTTTTTT. Residues: CASSQAVGTGEKLFF.

This clone appeared once. V gene TRBV19 combines with J gene TRBJ1-1, with 9 bases that match TRBD1. The CDR3 is 17 amino acids. With 5 bases clipped from V and 5 bases from J, the junction kept 15 bases outside the gene matches. From germline, CDR1 is LNHDA and CDR2 SQIVND (reference sequence). CDR3 protein: CASSYNLGGQGWTEAFF. As DNA, the CDR3 is TGTGCCAGTAGTTACAACCTCGGGGGACAGGGATGGACTGAAGCTTTCTTT.

The V call is TRBV7-9, the J call TRBJ1-6; TRBD1 is a possible D gene (5 bases). V lost 4 bases to trimming and J lost 7 bases, with 14 bases between them. This CDR3 comprises 15 residues. Germline CDR1 and CDR2: SEHNR and FQNEAQ (reference sequence). The DNA for the CDR3 is TGTGCCAGCAGCTCCCGGGGGGGACTGAATTCACCCCTCCACTTT. This encodes CASSSRGGLNSPLHF.

On this clone itself: One end of the junction is discordant with germline, which a read error may explain. The chain has TRBV2 and TRBJ2-7; possible D gene TRBD1, 6 bases. The CDR3 sequence is 13 residues long. The germline V gene has CDR1 SNHLY and CDR2 FYNNEI. The DNA for the CDR3 is TGTGCCAGCAGTGAAGCGCAATTAAGGGGGTCTTGGTTC. Translating gives CASSEAQLRGSWF.

This clone has just a few counts. The chain couples TRBV30 to TRBJ1-6; the match to TRBD1 covers 8 bases. J gave up 10 bases and V 3 bases, and 11 bases lay outside the gene matches. The germline CDR1 and CDR2 sequences are GTSNPN and SVGIG (reference sequence). The CDR3 contains 15 residues. The CDR3 spells CAWRPADREGSPLHF. CDR3 nucleotide sequence: TGTGCCTGGAGGCCCGCGGACAGGGAAGGATCACCCCTCCACTTT.

A single count supports this clone. The chain is built from TRBV5-1 and TRBJ2-1; 13 nucleotides align to TRBD2. Germline values: CDR1 SGHRS, CDR2 YFSETQ. The CDR3 has 16 residues. Unmatched junction bases numbered 2, after V lost 3 bases and J lost 2 bases. Written as DNA, the CDR3 is TGCGCCAGCAGCTGGGGACTAGCGGGGACCTACAATGAGCAGTTCTTC. Residues: CASSWGLAGTYNEQFF.

The chain couples TRBV15 to TRBJ1-1, with 7 positions matching TRBD1. Germline loops: CDR1 LNHNV, CDR2 YYDKDF (reference sequence). The trim removed 2 bases at V and 1 base at J, leaving 10 bases unmatched. The CDR3 totals 17 residues. The CDR3 DNA is TGTGCCACCAGCAGACCGGGACAGACATACAGGAACACTGAAGCTTTCTTT. Its protein is CATSRPGQTYRNTEAFF. Full variable domain (missing parts from reference TRBV15 and TRBJ1-1): DAMVIQNPRYQVTQFGKPVTLSCSQTLNHNVMYWYQQKSSQAPKLLFHYYDKDFNNEADTPDNFQSRRPNTSFCFLDIRSPGLGDTAMYLCATSRPGQTYRNTEAFFGQGTRLTVV.

This chain joins TRBV4-1 and TRBJ1-2; the match to TRBD1 covers 8 bases. This CDR3 is built from 14 residues. Germline loops: CDR1 MGHRA, CDR2 YSYEKL. Trimming at V came to 5 bases and at J to 2 bases, leaving 4 bases not matched to a gene. Written as DNA, the CDR3 is TGCGCCAGCAGCAAAGGACAGGGCAACTATGGCTACACCTTC. It translates to CASSKGQGNYGYTF.

This clone was counted between two and nine times. The chain has TRBV10-1 and TRBJ2-2; D is ambiguous. With 5 bases removed from V and 3 bases from J, the gap between germline ends came to 7 bases. Germline-derived CDR1 and CDR2 are WNHNN and SYGVQD (reference sequence). The CDR3 is made up of 13 amino acids. DNA for the CDR3: TGCGCCAGCAGTCGGGTACACACCGGGGAGCTGTTTTTT. Encoded protein: CASSRVHTGELFF.

The chain combines TRBV11-3 with TRBJ2-3, with TRBD2 identical over 10 bases. The germline CDR1 and CDR2 sequences are SGHNT and YENEEA. V was pared by 1 base and J by 6 bases, with 10 bases of the junction left unmatched. The CDR3 has 17 amino acids. This CDR3 is CASSLASERGGIDTQYF. The CDR3 nucleotides read TGTGCCAGCAGCTTAGCTTCGGAGCGGGGGGGCATCGATACGCAGTATTTT.

Comment on this clone: The same CDR3 can be traced to other DNA sequences in this sample. The chain has TRBV7-9 and TRBJ2-7; possible D gene TRBD1, 6 bases. CDR1 and CDR2 from the germline V gene are SEHNR and FQNEAQ (reference sequence). The V and J ends lost 5 bases and 3 bases respectively, with 8 bases between them. This CDR3 has 12 residues. CDR3 sequence (DNA): TGTGCCAGCAGCCAACAGGGCTACGAGCAGTACTTC. Encoded protein: CASSQQGYEQYF. The full variable domain, with the rest looked up from reference TRBV7-9 and TRBJ2-7, is DTGVSQNPRHKITKRGQNVTFRCDPISEHNRLYWYRQTLGQGPEFLTYFQNEAQLEKSRLLSDRFSAERPKGSFSTLEIQRTEQGDSAMYLCASSQQGYEQYFGPGTRLTVT.

The rearrangement joins TRBV19 to TRBJ1-2; 8 bases line up with TRBD1. Germline trimming cut 2 bases from V and 6 bases from J; bases unmatched to any gene: 2. The CDR3 contains 13 residues. Looked up from germline, CDR1 is LNHDA and CDR2 is SQIVND (reference sequence). This CDR3 is CASSITGGHGYTF. The CDR3 nucleotides read TGTGCCAGTAGTATAACAGGGGGTCATGGCTACACCTTC.

V is TRBV11-1 and J is TRBJ1-1; D remains unclear. V was cut by 5 bases and J by 8 bases, with 9 bases left in between. There are 11 residues in the CDR3. The germline gives CDR1 SGHAT, CDR2 FQDESV (reference sequence). The CDR3 bases are TGTGCCAGCAGCCATACTCGGGAAGCTTTCTTT. Translation gives CASSHTREAFF. Combining the CDR3 with reference TRBV11-1 and TRBJ1-1 gives the whole variable domain EAEVAQSPRYKITEKSQAVAFWCDPISGHATLYWYRQILGQGPELLVQFQDESVVDDSQLPKDRFSAERLKGVDSTLKIQPAELGDSAMYLCASSHTREAFFGQGTRLTVV.

This clone was recorded once. V usage is TRBV3-1 (or the pseudogene TRBV3-2) and J usage is TRBJ2-7; D gene uncertain. In germline, CDR1 is LGHDT, CDR2 YNNKEL (reference sequence). The CDR3 runs to 14 residues. V lost 1 base to trimming and J lost 2 bases, with 9 bases between them. Written as DNA, the CDR3 is TGTGCCAGCAGCCAAGTGGCAGTAACCTACGAGCAGTACTTC. It is translated as CASSQVAVTYEQYF.

This clone has more than one count but fewer than ten. V gene TRBV6-5 combines with J gene TRBJ2-5; 10 bases line up with TRBD2. V was clipped by 2 bases and J by 7 bases; unmatched bases: 7. This CDR3 is 15 amino acids long. CDR1 MNHEY and CDR2 SVGAGI come from the germline V gene. CDR3 loop: CASSYALAGVWTQYF. CDR3 DNA: TGTGCCAGCAGTTACGCGCTAGCGGGGGTCTGGACCCAGTACTTC.